This TCR beta chain was documented in a study of cytomegalovirus exposure and HLA in healthy donors. Study-level information: Later analysis reported that the 110 or so validation repertoires shared the platform of the roughly 710 first-cohort repertoires. Whole-study results and caveats: Most TCR sequences were seen very rarely across donors, but some public TCRs occurred in many.

The table came from immunoSEQ multiplex PCR; TCRdb's copy has only in-frame clones and leaves some out. The sample holds more than 250,000 clones, 90% seen once. This clone appeared a single time. Antigen specificity is unknown. V lost 6 bases and J lost 1, with 16 bases in between. This CDR3 is 15 amino acids long. Germline CDR1 and CDR2: MDHEN and SYDVKM. V gene TRBV28 combines with J gene TRBJ2-7; D might be TRBD1 or TRBD2, each matching 6 bases. This receptor was obtained from a woman in her thirties in good health and CMV-seronegative. Material for sequencing was PBMCs. The CDR3 DNA reads as TGTGCCAGCAGGCCAACAGGAGGGGGGTCCTACGAGCAGTACTTC. This sequence encodes CASRPTGGGSYEQYF.